One T cell receptor beta chain is described in this entry. Expressed TCRB transcripts were sequenced because the isolated RNA had all been reverse transcribed beforehand. The data were produced by immunoSEQ multiplex PCR, yet TCRdb's version contains in-frame clones alone and is incomplete. The sample records about 900,000 clones, under 20% being singletons. This specimen comes from a study of beta chain features in type 1 diabetes. Germline V gives CDR1 MNHEY, CDR2 SMNVEV (reference sequence). The CDR3 covers 15 residues. The V end lost 6 bases, the J end lost 7 bases, and 20 bases lay between the germline ends.

The sequencing input was naive CD4+ T cells from blood. The receptor was isolated from a woman aged 18 to 35 in good health. J is TRBJ2-3 and V is TRBV27; D call uncertain. DNA for the CDR3: TGTGCCAGCAGCGGAGCAGGTCAACTACCCTATACGCAGTATTTT. Residues: CASSGAGQLPYTQYF.